This T cell receptor (beta chain) was sequenced for a study of blood T cell repertoires in COVID-19. Study at large: T cells, B-cell-depleted T cells, or PBMCs supplied cDNA or gDNA.

The V segment lost 6 bases and the J segment 6 bases; nucleotides outside the gene matches: 12. The V gene's germline CDR1 is MNHGY and CDR2 SAAAGT. The length of the CDR3 is 15 residues. Self-reported history from a screening survey and questionnaire set each donor's cohort. Study processing details: Quantification of nucleated cells was approximated via reference gene primer amplification. The repertoire was sequenced with immunoSEQ multiplex PCR; TCRdb's copy has only in-frame clones and lacks some. For V, J and clone size, that table is used; D and trimming come from the DNA. The profile shows around 180,000 clones, roughly 89% of them singletons.

This clonotype was sampled from a middle-aged woman with acute COVID-19. The rearrangement joins TRBV6-8 to TRBJ2-7, with 9 nucleotides matching TRBD1. The sequencing sample was made of PBMCs or T cells enriched from blood (not recorded which). The CDR3 reads CASRNFDRGGGEQYF. For the CDR3, the DNA is TGTGCCAGCAGAAATTTCGACAGGGGGGGAGGCGAGCAGTACTTC.